This TCR beta chain derives from a study of blood T cells in healthy people across ages. Then a second PCR, running roughly 6 to 11 cycles, was carried out with a sample-barcoded 5' primer and a J-beta primer mix. One entry per CDR3 protein, called by TCRdb with MiXCR from the 5' RACE reads. The profile shows under 850,000 distinct CDR3 sequences, approximately 35% of them singletons. Peripheral blood samples of roughly 10 milliliters were drawn from each donor. There were at least 5.5 micrograms of total RNA extracted from every sample. The V gene lost 3 bases and the J gene lost 3 bases, with 12 bases spanning the gap. CDR1 is SGHRS, CDR2 YFSETQ, per germline. The CDR3 is 14 residues long.

The chain joins TRBV5-1 to TRBJ1-1, with D maybe TRBD1 (5 bases). This TCR was sampled from a young man in good health. Sequencing was carried out using blood. The CDR3 reads CASSWRGVDTEAFF. In nucleotides, the CDR3 is TGCGCCAGCAGCTGGCGGGGGGTAGACACTGAAGCTTTCTTT. The full variable domain, rest sourced from reference TRBV5-1 and TRBJ1-1, is KAGVTQTPRYLIKTRGQQVTLSCSPISGHRSVSWYQQTPGQGLQFLFEYFSETQRNKGNFPGRFSGRQFSNSRSEMNVSTLELGDSALYLCASSWRGVDTEAFFGQGTRLTVV.